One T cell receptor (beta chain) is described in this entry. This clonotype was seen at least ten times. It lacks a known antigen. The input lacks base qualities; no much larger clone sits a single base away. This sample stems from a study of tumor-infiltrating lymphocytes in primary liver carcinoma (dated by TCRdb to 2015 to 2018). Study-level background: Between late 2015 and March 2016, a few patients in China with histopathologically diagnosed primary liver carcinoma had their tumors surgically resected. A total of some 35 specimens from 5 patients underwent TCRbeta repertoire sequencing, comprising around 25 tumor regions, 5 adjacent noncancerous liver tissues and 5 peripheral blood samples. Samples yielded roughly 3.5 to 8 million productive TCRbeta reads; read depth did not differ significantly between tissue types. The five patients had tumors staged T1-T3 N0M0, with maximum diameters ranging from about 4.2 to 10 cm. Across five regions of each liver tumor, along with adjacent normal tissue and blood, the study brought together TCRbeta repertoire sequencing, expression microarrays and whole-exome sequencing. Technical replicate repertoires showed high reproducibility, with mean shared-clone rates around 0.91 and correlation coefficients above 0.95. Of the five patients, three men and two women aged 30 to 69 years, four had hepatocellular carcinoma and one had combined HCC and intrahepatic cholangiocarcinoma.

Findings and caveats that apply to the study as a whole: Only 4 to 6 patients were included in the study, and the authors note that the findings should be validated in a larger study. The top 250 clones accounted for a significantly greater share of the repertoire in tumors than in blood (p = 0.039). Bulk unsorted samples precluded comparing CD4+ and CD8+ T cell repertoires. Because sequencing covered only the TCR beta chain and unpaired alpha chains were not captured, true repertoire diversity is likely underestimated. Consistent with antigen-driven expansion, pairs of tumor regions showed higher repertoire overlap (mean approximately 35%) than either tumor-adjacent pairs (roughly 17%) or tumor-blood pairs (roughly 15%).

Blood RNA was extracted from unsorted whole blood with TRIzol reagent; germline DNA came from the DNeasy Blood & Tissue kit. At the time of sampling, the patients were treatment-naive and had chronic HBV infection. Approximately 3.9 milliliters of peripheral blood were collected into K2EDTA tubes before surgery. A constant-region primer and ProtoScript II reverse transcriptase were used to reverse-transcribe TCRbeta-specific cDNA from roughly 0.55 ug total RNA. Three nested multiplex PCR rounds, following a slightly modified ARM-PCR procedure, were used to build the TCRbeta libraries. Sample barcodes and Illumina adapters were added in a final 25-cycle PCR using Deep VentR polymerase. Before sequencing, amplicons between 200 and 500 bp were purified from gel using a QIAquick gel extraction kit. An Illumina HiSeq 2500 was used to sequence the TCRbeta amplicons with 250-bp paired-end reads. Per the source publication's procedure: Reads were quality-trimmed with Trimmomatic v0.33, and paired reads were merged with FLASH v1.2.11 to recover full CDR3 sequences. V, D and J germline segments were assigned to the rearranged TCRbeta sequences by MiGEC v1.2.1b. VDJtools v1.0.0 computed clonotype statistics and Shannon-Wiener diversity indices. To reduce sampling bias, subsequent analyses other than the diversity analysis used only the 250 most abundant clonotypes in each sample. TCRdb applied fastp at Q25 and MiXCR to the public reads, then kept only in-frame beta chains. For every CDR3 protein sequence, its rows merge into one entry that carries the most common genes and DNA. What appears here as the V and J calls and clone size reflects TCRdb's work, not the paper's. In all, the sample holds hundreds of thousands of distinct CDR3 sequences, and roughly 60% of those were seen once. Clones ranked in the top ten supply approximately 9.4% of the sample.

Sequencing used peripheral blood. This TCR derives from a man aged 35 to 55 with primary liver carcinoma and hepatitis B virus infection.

Here the CDR3 is given as CASSQESGWVDTEAFF. The bases read TGTGCCAGCAGCCAAGAAAGTGGGTGGGTGGATACTGAAGCTTTCTTT. The rearranged segments are TRBV4-2 and TRBJ1-1; no D gene is confidently identified. Deletion took 0 bases off V and 5 bases off J, with a span of 16 bases between the germline ends. From the germline V gene, CDR1 is LGHNA and CDR2 is YNFKEQ. Including the terminal cysteine and phenylalanine, the CDR3 comprises 16 residues. The CDR3 DNA has 48 bases and is translated from base 1.